One sample yielded the 2 T cell receptor beta chains listed below, sequenced in a study of yellow fever vaccine responses in identical twins. MiXCR was run by TCRdb on the RT-PCR reads, yielding one entry per CDR3 protein. In the table there are approximately 17,000 distinct CDR3 sequences, around 70% of which are singletons. Sequencing used T cells from blood (PBMCs), unsorted or a sorted subset (not recorded which), obtained before or after yellow fever vaccination (not recorded which). The source of these receptors is a woman aged 18-29 years who received the yellow fever vaccine.

This chain connects TRBV5-5 to TRBJ1-5; D is undetermined. Germline-derived CDR1 and CDR2 are SGHKS and YYEKEE (reference sequence). The CDR3 is 15 amino acids. The V end was cut by 0 bases, the J end by 6 bases, with 13 bases between. CDR3 in amino acids: CASSLGGTASQPQHF. DNA for the CDR3: TGTGCCAGCAGCTTGGGAGGCACAGCCAGTCAGCCCCAGCATTTT. Supplemented by reference TRBV5-5 and TRBJ1-5, the full variable domain reads DAGVTQSPTHLIKTRGQQVTLRCSPISGHKSVSWYQQVLGQGPQFIFQYYEKEERGRGNFPDRFSARQFPNYSSELNVNALLLGDSALYLCASSLGGTASQPQHFGDGTRLSIL.

The rearrangement uses TRBV10-3 and TRBJ2-1, with 13 positions matching TRBD2. In germline, CDR1 is ENHRY, CDR2 SYGVKD. This CDR3 is 15 amino acids long. V was clipped by 4 bases and J by 8 bases; unmatched bases: 5. CDR3 DNA sequence: TGTGCCATCAGTGCGGGACTAGCGGGATCCTATGAGCAGTTCTTC. Protein: CAISAGLAGSYEQFF.